Listed below are T cell receptor beta chains from one sample, sequenced in a study of vaccination and CD4 T cells after COVID-19. No antigen has been assigned to these receptors. TCRdb re-derived calls from the PCR reads in MiXCR, one entry per CDR3 protein. The sample lists about 9,200 distinct CDR3 sequences; around 37% were seen once. The sample consisted of CD4+ T cells from blood, cultured in vitro. All receptors come from a human donor in good health. The CDR3 runs from the conserved cysteine through the conserved F or W.

CDR3 protein,J gene,V gene,CDR3 length
CASSYSGRNEQFF,TRBJ2-1,TRBV6-2/TRBV6-3,13
CATSRERWTNTEAFF,TRBJ1-1,TRBV15,15
CASSKRTGDDQPQHF,TRBJ1-5,TRBV19,15
CASSPPGRELFF,TRBJ2-2,TRBV5-4,12
CASSGLARYGDQYF,TRBJ2-7,TRBV6-1,14
CASSLGGQGTYEQYF,TRBJ2-7,TRBV5-1,15
CASRATGEGYGYTF,TRBJ1-2,TRBV2,14
CATSYPGLYEQYF,TRBJ2-7,TRBV15,13
CASSYSGLAGNEQFF,TRBJ2-1,TRBV6-5,15
CATFSSGSSYEQYF,TRBJ2-7,TRBV10-3,14
CASSTDRNTEAFF,TRBJ1-1,TRBV18,13
CASSGPGASYTF,TRBJ1-2,TRBV25-1,12
CASSYSRLGASSPLHF,TRBJ1-6,TRBV6-2/TRBV6-3,16
CASSEKGSYNSPLHF,TRBJ1-6,TRBV6-1,15
CASSLVEFPQPQHF,TRBJ1-5,TRBV12-3/TRBV12-4,14
CASSLDVGPRVGYYGYTF,TRBJ1-2,TRBV7-8,18
CASSMGGPEAFF,TRBJ1-1,TRBV19,12
CASSVDRGRGETQYF,TRBJ2-5,TRBV7-2,15
CASSLGSNQPQHF,TRBJ1-5,TRBV12-3/TRBV12-4,13
CASSRVYTEAFF,TRBJ1-1,TRBV28,12
CAASGVGDYGYTF,TRBJ1-2,TRBV10-3,13
CASSELAGSYEQYF,TRBJ2-7,TRBV28,14
CASSQPSRADIQYF,TRBJ2-4,TRBV28,14
CASRPTPNEQFF,TRBJ2-1,TRBV27,12
CASSTTGNRETQYF,TRBJ2-5,TRBV5-5,14
CASSPILGTGELFF,TRBJ2-2,TRBV4-1,14
CSARDQSGRAIHEQYF,TRBJ2-7,TRBV20-1,16
CASSLDTALGGYTF,TRBJ1-2,TRBV5-1,14
CASSLRGTSGSEQYF,TRBJ2-7,TRBV27,15
CASSSRQGASYNEQFF,TRBJ2-1,TRBV7-6,16
CASSQQGENSPLHF,TRBJ1-6,TRBV2,14
CASSLREYNEQFF,TRBJ2-1,TRBV27,13
CASTSWGLAGGNEQFF,TRBJ2-1,TRBV7-9,16
CATSRDLRGGTDTQYF,TRBJ2-3,TRBV15,16
CASSYVSGQYNEQFF,TRBJ2-1,TRBV6-2/TRBV6-3,15